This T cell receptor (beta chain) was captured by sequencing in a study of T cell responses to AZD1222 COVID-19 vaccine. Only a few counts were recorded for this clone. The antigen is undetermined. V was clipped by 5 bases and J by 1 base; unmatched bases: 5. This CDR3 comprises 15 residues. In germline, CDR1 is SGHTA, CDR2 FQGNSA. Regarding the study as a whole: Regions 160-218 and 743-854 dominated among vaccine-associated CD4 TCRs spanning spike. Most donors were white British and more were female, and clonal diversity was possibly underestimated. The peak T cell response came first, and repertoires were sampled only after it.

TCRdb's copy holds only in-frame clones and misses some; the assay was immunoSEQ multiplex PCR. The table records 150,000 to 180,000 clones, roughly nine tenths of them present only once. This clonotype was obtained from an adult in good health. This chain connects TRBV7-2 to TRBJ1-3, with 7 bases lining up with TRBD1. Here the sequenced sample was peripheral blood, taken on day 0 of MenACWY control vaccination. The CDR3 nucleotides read TGTGCCAGCAGCGAGACAGGGAGATCTGGAAACACCATATATTTT. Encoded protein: CASSETGRSGNTIYF. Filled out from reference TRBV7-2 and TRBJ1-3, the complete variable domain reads GAGVSQSPSNKVTEKGKDVELRCDPISGHTALYWYRQSLGQGLEFLIYFQGNSAPDKSGLPSDRFSAERTGGSVSTLTIQRTQQEDSAVYLCASSETGRSGNTIYFGEGSWLTVV.